Here is one T cell receptor (beta chain) with its context. These data come from a study of cytomegalovirus exposure and HLA in healthy donors. Trimming left V 0 bases short and J 2 bases short, with 19 bases between. Per germline, CDR1 GTSNPN and CDR2 SVGIG (reference sequence). The CDR3 length is 17 residues. The PCR had 60 Vbeta and 13 Jbeta primers. TCRdb keeps only in-frame clones here, not all; method: immunoSEQ multiplex PCR. The repertoire includes 90,000 to 100,000 clones, less than 80% of them detected once, and more than 1.5% sits in the top ten. The chain employs TRBV30 and TRBJ1-1; weak D call: TRBD1 (6 bases). The receptor was derived from a man aged 35-49 years in good health and CMV-seronegative. Sequenced material: PBMCs. CDR3 amino acids: CAWSVLGTRTRNTEAFF. Here the CDR3 DNA reads TGTGCCTGGAGTGTATTGGGGACAAGGACGCGAAACACTGAAGCTTTCTTT.